This T cell receptor beta chain is drawn from a study of untreated major depressive disorder (dated by TCRdb to the late 2010s). About the study as a whole: This cross-sectional case-control study compared T cell phenotype and TCR repertoire between antidepressant-free major depressive disorder patients and individually matched non-depressed controls. Differences in Vbeta 5.1, Vbeta 11 and Vbeta 22 usage observed by flow cytometry in the whole cohort were followed up by sequencing.

Of note for this clone: Its specific antigen is unknown. No per-base quality is available; no much larger clone lies one base away.

Study-wide conclusions, independent of this receptor: In the sequencing data, TRBV25-01 and TRBV02-01 usage matched the flow-cytometry pattern without reaching statistical significance. Higher TRBV05-01 (Vbeta 5.1) usage among CD4+ T cells of depressed patients compared with controls was confirmed by sequencing, with p = 0.040 in a one-tailed test. In every sequenced subject, all of the top five TRBV05-01 clones were private clones. A comparatively small study sample was produced by the strict matching and exclusion criteria, and the generalizability of findings was thereby limited. The sequencing comparisons used one-tailed planned tests on only three preselected Vbeta families.

Spanning cysteine to phenylalanine, the CDR3 consists of 14 amino acids. Only CDR3 DNA remains: 42 bases, in frame from the first base. CDR1 is given as SNHLY and CDR2 as FYNNEI, both from the germline V gene. Trimming leaves V shorter by 6 bases and J shorter by 4 bases, with the junction holding 0 bases beyond the gene matches. Each depressed patient was matched pairwise with a non-depressed control on sex, age, current smoking status and body mass index. European descent was reported for all participants. To qualify, patients needed a DSM-IV diagnosis of major depressive disorder plus a Hamilton Rating Scale for Depression score of 18 or higher. For at least 8 weeks before enrollment, patients had taken no psychiatric medication of any kind, antidepressants included. Among patients, depression severity was moderate to severe. Participants were excluded if they had major medical conditions, Axis I/II comorbidities, regular medication or illicit drug use, or weekly alcohol intake above 100 g. Approximately 30 ml of peripheral blood was collected into EDTA tubes from each participant. Thawed PBMCs underwent magnetic negative selection with the BD IMag Human CD4 T Lymphocyte Enrichment Set to purify CD4+ T cells. Flow cytometry confirmed that the CD4+ enrichment method typically gave 90% to 95% purity. A subgroup of 4 or 5 case-control pairs, chosen blind to the chemokine receptor expression and flow-cytometric repertoire skewing results, underwent TCRbeta sequencing. All blood samples were drawn in the morning at 8:00 a.m., and PBMCs were separated by Ficoll-Hypaque gradient centrifugation. PBMCs were cryopreserved by gradual cooling to -80 degrees C and were kept in liquid nitrogen until assay.

The Qiagen DNeasy Blood and Tissue Kit was used to extract total genomic DNA from purified CD4+ T cells. Following immunoSEQ immunosequencing protocols, the TCRbeta CDR3 region, as defined by IMGT, was amplified and sequenced. Regarding the original processing steps: Raw sequence data were preprocessed by the immunoSEQ service for PCR and sequencing error correction. After being loaded into the immunoSEQ Analyzer, the data underwent further analysis with VDJtools v1.0.7. Patient-control differences were tested with the paired Wilcoxon signed-rank test. As stored in TCRdb, this immuneACCESS dataset retains in-frame rearrangements with V and J assigned. A fraction of the clones does not appear; measured against another copy, unresolved V genes explain less than half of the discrepancy, and the remainder lacks a known reason. V and J calls and clone size are those listed in that table; D and trimming were worked out from the DNA. The sample table contains more than 10,000 clones; only one count was recorded for about 93% of them. Jointly, the top ten make up around 0.83% of the sample.

The sequenced material came from CD4+ T cells from PBMCs. The chain employs TRBV2 and TRBJ2-3; 14 central nucleotides agree with TRBD2. The sequence was collected from a man under 40 with major depressive disorder. The DNA is TGTGCCAGCAGGGGACTAGCGGGGGCAGATACGCAGTATTTT. The encoded protein is CASRGLAGADTQYF.